The 21 T cell receptor beta chains reported below all come from one sample, sequenced in a study of blood T cell repertoires in COVID-19. Produced via immunoSEQ multiplex PCR; TCRdb's table is partial and in-frame only. The profile shows roughly 26,000 clones, around 61% of them singletons. Sequenced sample: peripheral blood. The source is a man aged 60 to 69 with active or convalescent COVID-19.

The chain joins TRBV13 to TRBJ1-2, with D perhaps TRBD1 (6 bases). Germline CDR1 PRHDT, CDR2 FYEKMQ (reference sequence). Trimming removed 1 base at V and 5 bases at J, with 35 bases between. This CDR3 is built from 22 residues. The CDR3: CASSLEKIGPPLGAGGVYGYTF. The CDR3 DNA is TGTGCCAGCAGCTTAGAGAAGATAGGCCCGCCTTTGGGGGCAGGTGGTGTTTATGGCTACACCTTC.

This clone was detected only a few times. The chain combines TRBV19 with TRBJ2-2, with no clear D. Germline CDR1 and CDR2: LNHDA and SQIVND (reference sequence). Trimming removed 9 bases from V and 4 bases from J, with 15 bases in between. The CDR3 extends over 14 amino acids. CDR3 protein: CASLENQLTGELFF. CDR3 nucleotide sequence: TGTGCCAGCCTAGAAAACCAGCTCACCGGGGAGCTGTTTTTT.

The rearrangement joins TRBV4-2 to TRBJ2-1; 13 bases agree with TRBD2. CDR3 length: 17 residues. The J segment lost 4 bases and the V segment lost 3 bases, leaving 6 bases of the junction unmatched. Germline lookup yields CDR1 LGHNA and CDR2 YNFKEQ. The CDR3 DNA sequence: TGTGCCAGCAGCCAGAACTTACTAGCGGGAGGGTACAATGAGCAGTTCTTC. Translating gives CASSQNLLAGGYNEQFF.

The chain has TRBV5-1 and TRBJ1-1; 7 bases map to TRBD1. This CDR3 region has 16 residues. Germline CDR1 SGHRS, CDR2 YFSETQ. The V and J ends lost 3 bases and 6 bases, in that order; junction bases with no gene match: 14. CDR3: CASSSERGPRWAEAFF. For the CDR3, the DNA is TGCGCCAGCAGCTCAGAAAGGGGGCCCCGATGGGCTGAAGCTTTCTTT.

In its sample, this clone was seen a few times. The CDR3, as DNA: TGTGCCAGCAGCCCCCAACCGGGACAGGGGTTGGATTCACCCCTCCACTTT. Its protein product is CASSPQPGQGLDSPLHF. The rearrangement links TRBV5-4 to TRBJ1-6; 10 positions match TRBD1. The CDR3 is made up of 17 amino acids. V lost 4 bases to trimming and J lost 8 bases; unmatched junction nucleotides: 12. The germline CDR1 and CDR2 sequences are SGHNT and YYREEE (reference sequence).

This clone came up a few times. The chain joins TRBV3-1 (or the pseudogene TRBV3-2) to TRBJ1-3, with 8 bases fitting TRBD1. The V gene end was trimmed by 2 bases and the J gene end by 0 bases; junction bases not matched to a gene: 3. CDR3 length equals 16 residues. Germline V gives CDR1 LGHDT, CDR2 YNNKEL (reference sequence). CDR3 in DNA: TGTGCCAGCAGCCAACCTGGACAGGGCTCTGGAAACACCATATATTTT. It is translated as CASSQPGQGSGNTIYF.

The CDR3 DNA reads as TGTGCCTGGAGTTACCAAGCGGGAGGGCAGTTCTTC. Translating gives CAWSYQAGGQFF. The rearrangement links TRBV30 to TRBJ2-1; 9 nucleotides line up with TRBD2. Germline CDR1 is GTSNPN and CDR2 is SVGIG (reference sequence). There are 12 residues in the CDR3. V lost 2 bases and J lost 12; bases outside the gene matches: 5.

The chain recombines TRBV4-2 with TRBJ1-1; no clear D. Germline CDR1 and CDR2: LGHNA and YNFKEQ. Trimming took 2 bases from V and 6 from J, leaving 10 bases between them. CDR3 length equals 13 residues. The DNA of the CDR3 is TGTGCCAGCAGCCAATTCTCCGTCGCTGAAGCTTTCTTT. It codes for CASSQFSVAEAFF.

The rearrangement uses TRBV5-6 and TRBJ1-1; 8 bases fit TRBD1. CDR1 is SGHDT, CDR2 YYEEEE, per germline. CDR3 length equals 19 residues. J gave up 3 bases and V 3 bases, and 19 bases lay outside the gene matches. CDR3: CASSSWVDRGLGWDTEAFF. The CDR3 coding sequence is TGTGCCAGCAGCTCCTGGGTAGACAGGGGTCTGGGTTGGGACACTGAAGCTTTCTTT.

The chain employs TRBV3-1 (or the pseudogene TRBV3-2) and TRBJ2-7; 8 bases are shared with TRBD2. The J segment lost 3 bases and the V segment lost 4 bases, leaving 8 bases of the junction unmatched. The germline V gene encodes CDR1 LGHDT and CDR2 YNNKEL (reference sequence). The CDR3 sequence is 15 residues long. CDR3: CASSPSQSGGYEQYF. In nucleotides, the CDR3 is TGTGCCAGCAGCCCCTCGCAAAGCGGGGGCTACGAGCAGTACTTC.

This clone appeared a few times. The chain carries TRBV5-1 and TRBJ2-5, with 12 nucleotides matching TRBD2. Germline assignment: CDR1 SGHRS and CDR2 YFSETQ. The ends lost 0 bases at V and 4 bases at J; junction bases unmatched: 4. The CDR3 consists of 16 residues. The CDR3 protein is CASSLAPGLAGETQYF. CDR3 DNA: TGCGCCAGCAGCTTGGCCCCGGGACTAGCGGGAGAGACCCAGTACTTC.

The rearrangement uses TRBV5-1 and TRBJ2-1; 8 bases match TRBD2. The germline V gene encodes CDR1 SGHRS and CDR2 YFSETQ. The CDR3 is 15 amino acids. J gave up 8 bases and V 0 bases, and 7 bases lay outside the gene matches. CDR3 nucleotides: TGCGCCAGCAGCTTGGCCCCGGGACTAGTCCATGAGCAGTTCTTC. This encodes CASSLAPGLVHEQFF.

V and J are TRBV6-4 and TRBJ1-3; TRBD1 might be the D (5 bases). The germline V and J ends were trimmed by 3 bases and 0 bases, with 15 bases remaining between them. The CDR3 extends over 17 amino acids. From germline, CDR1 is MRHNA and CDR2 SNTAGT. In nucleotides, the CDR3 is TGTGCCAGCAGTGAGAGGCCAGGGCTCCTCTCTGGAAACACCATATATTTT. Translating it yields CASSERPGLLSGNTIYF.

The rearrangement joins TRBV5-1 to TRBJ2-7, with D perhaps matching TRBD1 (5 bases). CDR1 is SGHRS, CDR2 YFSETQ, per germline. This CDR3 spans 13 amino acids. V shed 5 bases and J shed 5 bases, with 14 bases lying between them. The CDR3 DNA is TGCGCCAGCAGGGCCGGGTTGGGGCACGAGCAGTACTTC. Translating gives CASRAGLGHEQYF. The full variable domain, with the rest looked up from reference TRBV5-1 and TRBJ2-7, is KAGVTQTPRYLIKTRGQQVTLSCSPISGHRSVSWYQQTPGQGLQFLFEYFSETQRNKGNFPGRFSGRQFSNSRSEMNVSTLELGDSALYLCASRAGLGHEQYFGPGTRLTVT.

The rearrangement uses TRBV18 and TRBJ2-7; 7 bases line up with TRBD2. In germline, CDR1 is KGHSH, CDR2 LQKENI. The CDR3 is 16 amino acids. V was pared by 0 bases and J by 3 bases, with 8 bases of the junction left unmatched. In DNA, the CDR3 is TGTGCCAGCTCACCACCGTTCGCAGCGGGGAACTACGAGCAGTACTTC. This gives the protein CASSPPFAAGNYEQYF.

This clone was seen only a few times. This chain uses TRBV7-8 with TRBJ1-2, with 7 bases that match TRBD1. CDR1 and CDR2 (germline): SGHVS, FQNEAQ. The CDR3 is 12 residues long. J lost 3 bases, V lost 5 bases, and 0 bases had no gene match. The CDR3, as DNA: TGTGCCAGCAGCACAGGGGACTATGGCTACACCTTC. Translating gives CASSTGDYGYTF.

The V and J genes are TRBV30 and TRBJ1-4, with TRBD1 identical over 11 bases. The CDR3 consists of 14 residues. CDR1 and CDR2 from the germline V gene are GTSNPN and SVGIG (reference sequence). V lost 3 bases and J lost 14; bases outside the gene matches: 11. DNA for the CDR3: TGTGCCTGGAGCACCGGACAGGGGGCTTTTCAGCTGTTTTTT. Translating gives CAWSTGQGAFQLFF.

The rearrangement uses TRBV4-1 and TRBJ2-1; tentative D call: TRBD2 (5 bases). Trimming left V 0 bases short and J 4 bases short, with 19 bases between. Germline CDR1 is MGHRA and CDR2 is YSYEKL. The CDR3 covers 18 residues. CDR3 loop: CASSQDNLEADWYNEQFF. As DNA, the CDR3 is TGCGCCAGCAGCCAAGATAACCTTGAAGCGGATTGGTACAATGAGCAGTTCTTC.

The rearrangement uses TRBV6-5 and TRBJ1-5; 7 bases are shared with TRBD1. J lost 6 bases, V lost 8 bases, and 7 bases had no gene match. The germline V gene encodes CDR1 MNHEY and CDR2 SVGAGI. The CDR3 length is 13 residues. CDR3 sequence (DNA): TGTGCCAGCGAGACAGGGTTGGGTCAGCCCCAGCATTTT. This codes for CASETGLGQPQHF.

The rearrangement links TRBV15 to TRBJ2-7, with a tentative D call TRBD2 (6 bases). From germline, CDR1 is LNHNV and CDR2 YYDKDF (reference sequence). V was pared by 5 bases and J by 6 bases, with 14 bases between. The CDR3 length is 13 residues. Written as DNA, the CDR3 is TGTGCCACCAGCCGCGGGGTAAAGGTCGAGCAGTACTTC. Translated: CATSRGVKVEQYF.

This clone has more than one count but fewer than ten. The chain joins TRBV4-1 to TRBJ1-5, with a tentative D call TRBD1 (5 bases). Germline V gives CDR1 MGHRA, CDR2 YSYEKL. V was pared by 3 bases and J by 7 bases, with 13 bases between. The CDR3 covers 14 residues. The CDR3 here is CASSHGGGGQPQHF. The CDR3 DNA reads as TGCGCCAGCAGCCATGGCGGGGGGGGACAGCCCCAGCATTTT.